Following are 25 T cell receptor beta chains from one sample sequenced in a study of T cells in Graves' hyperthyroidism and ophthalmopathy. Researchers took RNA transcripts and amplified the TCR beta CDR3 regions from them. The HTBI primer set was used in a first-round RT-PCR of the TCR CDR3. TCRdb independently ran MiXCR on the multiplex PCR reads; one entry per CDR3 protein. The profile shows hundreds of thousands of distinct CDR3 sequences, 15% to 20% of them singletons. The source material was blood. Every receptor here comes from a man aged 40-49 years with Graves' ophthalmopathy.

At least ten counts were recorded for this clonotype. This chain joins TRBV7-2 and TRBJ2-3; D gene ambiguous. The germline CDR1 and CDR2 sequences are SGHTA and FQGNSA. The V gene lost 5 bases and the J gene lost 9 bases, with 15 bases spanning the gap. CDR3 size: 13 residues. The CDR3 protein is CASSRHPLRTQYF. The DNA of the CDR3 is TGTGCCAGCAGCCGCCACCCACTGCGGACGCAGTATTTT. The full variable domain, in which reference TRBV7-2 and TRBJ2-3 provide the parts outside the CDR3, is GAGVSQSPSNKVTEKGKDVELRCDPISGHTALYWYRQSLGQGLEFLIYFQGNSAPDKSGLPSDRFSAERTGGSVSTLTIQRTQQEDSAVYLCASSRHPLRTQYFGPGTRLTVL.

At least ten counts were recorded for this clonotype. Germline and junction disagree at one end, which may indicate a read error. The V gene is TRBV13, the J gene TRBJ2-1, with no clear D. Germline V gene sequence: CDR1 PRHDT, CDR2 FYEKMQ (reference sequence). This CDR3 has 12 amino acids. The CDR3 DNA reads as TGTGCCAGCAGCTTAGGCCGGCGGCTTAGAATCTTC. Translated: CASSLGRRLRIF.

This clonotype was picked up many times. This chain links TRBV2 with TRBJ2-7; either TRBD1 or TRBD2 may fit D (5 bases each). Trimming cost V 10 bases and J 2 bases, with 12 bases left between them. This CDR3 contains 12 residues. The germline V gene has CDR1 SNHLY and CDR2 FYNNEI. The CDR3 reads CATAGTTYEQYF. The DNA for the CDR3 is TGTGCCACCGCAGGGACGACCTACGAGCAGTACTTC.

In its sample, this clonotype was seen many times. V usage is TRBV12-3 or TRBV12-4 and J usage is TRBJ1-2, with no clear D. This CDR3 has 15 amino acids. V lost 5 bases, J lost 4 bases, and 17 bases lay in between. In DNA form, the CDR3 reads TGTGCCAGCAGTGACGAGGGTTTCCAGAGCTATGGCTACACCTTC. Translating gives CASSDEGFQSYGYTF.

This clonotype was found a few times. The gene calls are TRBV7-2 and TRBJ1-2; D is perhaps TRBD1 (5 bases). Trimming shortened V by 9 bases and J by 4 bases, and 12 bases separated the two germline ends. This CDR3 comprises 12 residues. Germline V lookup: CDR1 SGHTA, CDR2 FQGNSA. CDR3 in amino acids: CARGDLLYGYTF. The CDR3, as DNA: TGTGCCAGGGGGGACCTCCTCTATGGCTACACCTTC.

This clonotype was found a few times. The CDR3 DNA reads as TGTGCCACCAGCAGAGGTAGCGGGAGCACAGATACGCAGTATTTT. This codes for CATSRGSGSTDTQYF. The gene calls are TRBV15 and TRBJ2-3; TRBD2 aligns across 7 bases. Germline lookup yields CDR1 LNHNV and CDR2 YYDKDF (reference sequence). Trimming removed 1 base from V and 0 bases from J; junction bases left unmatched: 1. The CDR3 contains 15 residues.

The chain recombines TRBV11-2 with TRBJ1-1; no firm D call. This CDR3 is 15 amino acids long. The V and J ends lost 0 bases and 3 bases respectively, with 11 bases between them. Looked up from germline, CDR1 is SGHAT and CDR2 is FQNNGV. CDR3: CASSLDSRMDTEAFF. CDR3 sequence (DNA): TGTGCCAGCAGCTTAGATAGTCGCATGGACACTGAAGCTTTCTTT.

This clonotype was recorded a few times. CDR3 residues: CATSRDWTYEQYF. Written as DNA, the CDR3 is TGTGCCACCAGCAGGGACTGGACCTACGAGCAGTACTTC. The chain joins TRBV15 to TRBJ2-7; tentatively, D is TRBD2 (5 bases). The CDR3 has 13 amino acids. The V gene's germline CDR1 is LNHNV and CDR2 YYDKDF (reference sequence). V was clipped by 3 bases and J by 2 bases, with 8 bases between them.

This clonotype has only a few counts. V gene TRBV20-1 combines with J gene TRBJ1-5; TRBD1 might be the D (6 bases). Germline CDR1 is DFQATT and CDR2 is SNEGSKA (reference sequence). CDR3 length: 14 residues. The V gene lost 3 bases and the J gene lost 7 bases, with 16 bases spanning the gap. The CDR3 region has the DNA TGCAGTGCTAGGGGGGGCCAGGGCGGACAGCCCCAGCATTTT. Its protein product is CSARGGQGGQPQHF.

This clonotype was seen repeatedly, ten times or more. The chain links TRBV6-2 or TRBV6-3 to TRBJ1-1; maybe TRBD1 (6 bases). The CDR3 is 14 amino acids. Trimming shortened V by 4 bases and J by 9 bases, and 18 bases separated the two germline ends. Germline-derived CDR1 and CDR2 are MNHEY and SVGEGT. The CDR3 bases are TGTGCCAGCAGTTTCCCGGGACAAATAGCCCAAGCTTTCTTT. Translating it yields CASSFPGQIAQAFF.

This clonotype was seen many times. J is TRBJ2-1 and V is TRBV12-3 or TRBV12-4, with TRBD1 identical over 8 bases. J lost 12 bases, V lost 7 bases, and 11 bases had no gene match. This CDR3 spans 13 amino acids. Here the CDR3 reads CASTGGQGLWQFF. In DNA form, the CDR3 reads TGTGCCAGCACCGGAGGACAGGGTCTCTGGCAGTTCTTC.

V and J are TRBV27 and TRBJ1-1; possible D gene TRBD1, 5 bases. Germline V gene data show CDR1 as MNHEY and CDR2 as SMNVEV (reference sequence). Trimming removed 10 bases at V and 4 bases at J, with 10 bases between. The CDR3 runs 11 residues. The CDR3 region is CANAGTTEAFF. Here the CDR3 DNA reads TGTGCCAACGCGGGGACCACTGAAGCTTTCTTT.

The J gene is TRBJ2-3, the V gene TRBV7-2; D not certain. Germline V gives CDR1 SGHTA, CDR2 FQGNSA. This CDR3 is 14 amino acids long. Deletions cut 7 bases from V and 2 bases from J, with 13 bases between. CDR3 loop: CASNDIGYTDTQYF. In DNA form, the CDR3 reads TGTGCCAGCAATGACATTGGGTACACAGATACGCAGTATTTT.

The J gene is TRBJ2-3, the V gene TRBV5-1; TRBD2 matches at 7 bases. Per germline, CDR1 SGHRS and CDR2 YFSETQ. Trimming removed 1 base from V and 6 bases from J; junction bases left unmatched: 8. The CDR3 is 15 amino acids. CDR3 sequence reads: CASSLWSSGPDTQYF. The CDR3 nucleotides read TGCGCCAGCAGCTTGTGGTCTAGCGGTCCCGATACGCAGTATTTT. Together with reference TRBV5-1 and TRBJ2-3, the CDR3 gives the full variable domain: KAGVTQTPRYLIKTRGQQVTLSCSPISGHRSVSWYQQTPGQGLQFLFEYFSETQRNKGNFPGRFSGRQFSNSRSEMNVSTLELGDSALYLCASSLWSSGPDTQYFGPGTRLTVL.

This clonotype was recorded many times. This CDR3 is CASSPGRLKNIQYF. The DNA for the CDR3 is TGTGCCAGCAGCCCGGGCAGGTTAAAAAACATTCAGTACTTC. The rearrangement links TRBV11-2 to TRBJ2-4; D uncertain. The CDR3 contains 14 residues. Germline V gives CDR1 SGHAT, CDR2 FQNNGV. Trimming took 5 bases from V and 4 from J, leaving 12 bases between them. Full variable domain (missing parts from reference TRBV11-2 and TRBJ2-4): EAGVAQSPRYKIIEKRQSVAFWCNPISGHATLYWYQQILGQGPKLLIQFQNNGVVDDSQLPKDRFSAERLKGVDSTLKIQPAKLEDSAVYLCASSPGRLKNIQYFGAGTRLSVL.

This clonotype appeared many times. The chain recombines TRBV30 with TRBJ2-7; D possibly matches TRBD1 or TRBD2 (5 bases each). V lost 0 bases and J lost 1, with 10 bases in between. Germline assignment: CDR1 GTSNPN and CDR2 SVGIG (reference sequence). This CDR3 has 14 residues. The CDR3, as DNA: TGTGCCTGGAGTGTGGGACGAGGGTCCTACGAGCAGTACTTC. Residues: CAWSVGRGSYEQYF.

This clonotype was picked up a small number of times. The V and J genes are TRBV29-1 and TRBJ1-1, with D perhaps TRBD1 (6 bases). V was cut by 0 bases and J by 0 bases, with 17 bases left in between. CDR1 is SQVTM and CDR2 is ANQGSEA in the germline V gene. The CDR3 runs to 17 residues. As DNA, the CDR3 is TGCAGCGTTGAAGAAGCCGAAGGAAGGGGGGTGAACACTGAAGCTTTCTTT. Amino acids: CSVEEAEGRGVNTEAFF.

This clonotype occurred many times. This chain uses TRBV7-2 with TRBJ2-7; TRBD2 might be the D (6 bases). CDR1 and CDR2 (germline): SGHTA, FQGNSA. The CDR3 is made up of 16 amino acids. The ends were cut back, 5 bases at V and 0 bases at J, with 17 bases in the middle. CDR3 in DNA: TGTGCCAGCAGCCTCCTGGCGGGGAGGTCCTCCTACGAGCAGTACTTC. Translated: CASSLLAGRSSYEQYF.

This clonotype was seen at least ten times. The chain joins TRBV3-1 to TRBJ2-1; 8 bases map to TRBD1. There are 15 residues in the CDR3. Unmatched junction bases numbered 4, after V lost 1 base and J lost 5 bases. CDR1 and CDR2 from the germline V gene are LGHDT and YNNKEL (reference sequence). The CDR3 DNA follows: TGTGCCAGCAGCCAAGTTGGACAGGGCCACAATGAGCAGTTCTTC. Residues: CASSQVGQGHNEQFF.

Only a few counts were recorded for this clonotype. The V and J genes are TRBV15 and TRBJ1-2; TRBD1 agrees at 8 bases. The CDR3 extends over 14 amino acids. Trimming at V came to 5 bases and at J to 6 bases, leaving 8 bases not matched to a gene. Per the germline V gene, CDR1 is LNHNV and CDR2 is YYDKDF (reference sequence). The CDR3 loop is CATSVDRGRNGYTF. CDR3 DNA: TGTGCCACCAGCGTTGACAGGGGAAGGAATGGCTACACCTTC.

This clonotype came up a few times. The rearrangement links TRBV6-2 or TRBV6-3 to TRBJ1-3, with unresolved D. This CDR3 is 15 amino acids long. The germline gives CDR1 MNHEY, CDR2 SVGEGT. Trimming took off 4 bases at V and 0 bases at J, with 10 bases between the two ends. DNA of the CDR3: TGTGCCAGCAGTTCGATAGCGGGCTCTGGAAACACCATATATTTT. Translation gives CASSSIAGSGNTIYF.

This clonotype has more than one count but fewer than ten. The chain recombines TRBV27 with TRBJ2-3; D uncertain. Trimming removed 2 bases from V and 6 bases from J, with 9 bases in between. This CDR3 region has 13 residues. The germline CDR1 and CDR2 sequences are MNHEY and SMNVEV (reference sequence). CDR3 in amino acids: CASSLPTPDTQYF. CDR3 coding DNA: TGTGCCAGCAGTTTACCGACGCCGGATACGCAGTATTTT.

This sequence joins TRBV9 and TRBJ2-1; 11 nucleotides align to TRBD2. V shed 0 bases and J 2 bases; nucleotides not matched to a gene: 10. The CDR3 totals 19 residues. Germline loops: CDR1 SGDLS, CDR2 YYNGEE. The CDR3 spells CASSVGASGGPQAYNEQFF. The CDR3 nucleotides read TGTGCCAGCAGCGTAGGAGCTAGCGGGGGGCCTCAGGCCTACAATGAGCAGTTCTTC.

This clonotype was seen many times. The chain carries TRBV5-1 and TRBJ2-1, with TRBD1 identical over 10 bases. The CDR3 is 14 residues long. J lost 4 bases, V lost 8 bases, and 6 bases had no gene match. Germline lookup yields CDR1 SGHRS and CDR2 YFSETQ. DNA for the CDR3: TGCGCCAGTATTATGGGACAGGGGTACAATGAGCAGTTCTTC. This codes for CASIMGQGYNEQFF.

This clonotype was observed a handful of times. The rearrangement joins TRBV5-1 to TRBJ2-5; 7 nucleotides agree with TRBD1. V lost 2 bases to trimming and J lost 2 bases; unmatched junction nucleotides: 6. The CDR3 is 15 amino acids. Germline CDR1 reads SGHRS; CDR2 reads YFSETQ. The CDR3 sequence is CASSLTGTVQETQYF. Here the CDR3 DNA reads TGCGCCAGCAGCTTAACCGGGACAGTGCAAGAGACCCAGTACTTC.